A single sample is the source of the 30 T cell receptor beta chains below, sequenced in a study of shared clonotypes between healthy human individuals. Sequenced by immunoSEQ multiplex PCR; TCRdb stores in-frame clones only, minus some. The sample consists of some 1 million clones, about 80% of them appearing once. Sequenced: memory CD4+ T cells sorted from blood. Described subset: CD45RA-negative fraction. These receptors were collected from a man aged 18 to 30 in good health.

V gene TRBV18 combines with J gene TRBJ2-5; D not certain. Trimming removed 2 bases from V and 4 bases from J, with 14 bases in between. Germline lookup yields CDR1 KGHSH and CDR2 LQKENI. The CDR3 length is 15 residues. The CDR3 nucleotides read TGTGCCAGCTCACCATTCGGGCCCCCCCTAGAGACCCAGTACTTC. As protein: CASSPFGPPLETQYF.

This chain connects TRBV11-3 to TRBJ1-5; TRBD1 agrees at 7 bases. Germline V CDR1 and CDR2: SGHNT, YENEEA. The CDR3 sequence is 16 residues long. The junction had 4 bases not matched to a gene; V was cut back by 1 base and J by 1 base. The CDR3 sequence: CASSLGGQPSNQPQHF. As DNA, the CDR3 is TGTGCCAGCAGCTTAGGGGGACAGCCCAGCAATCAGCCCCAGCATTTT.

This sequence joins TRBV6-1 and TRBJ1-5; TRBD1 might be the D (5 bases). V was cut by 0 bases and J by 7 bases, with 7 bases left in between. Germline CDR1 is MNHNS and CDR2 is SASEGT. There are 13 residues in the CDR3. The CDR3 bases are TGTGCCAGCAGTGAAGCCCGGGACCAGCCCCAGCATTTT. Encoded protein: CASSEARDQPQHF.

This chain's CDR3 is CASSFGGGPYNEQFF. The CDR3 DNA sequence: TGTGCCAGCAGCTTCGGCGGGGGGCCATACAATGAGCAGTTCTTC. The J gene is TRBJ2-1, the V gene TRBV5-6; 8 positions agree with TRBD2. Germline lookup yields CDR1 SGHDT and CDR2 YYEEEE. V lost 2 bases and J lost 4; bases outside the gene matches: 5. The CDR3 covers 15 residues.

This clone was found many times. V usage is TRBV2 and J usage is TRBJ2-5; the D is unclear. V was cut by 4 bases and J by 0 bases, with 12 bases left in between. The V gene's germline CDR1 is SNHLY and CDR2 FYNNEI. There are 15 residues in the CDR3. The CDR3: CASSGSAGYQETQYF. CDR3 sequence (DNA): TGTGCCAGCAGTGGATCGGCCGGTTACCAAGAGACCCAGTACTTC.

The genes are TRBV30 and TRBJ2-5; D gene uncertain. V lost 0 bases and J 4 bases, leaving 9 bases between the germline ends. This CDR3 has 13 amino acids. Germline CDR1 GTSNPN, CDR2 SVGIG (reference sequence). The CDR3 loop reads CAWSVDWRETQYF. CDR3 in DNA: TGTGCCTGGAGTGTAGATTGGAGAGAGACCCAGTACTTC.

V usage is TRBV25-1 and J usage is TRBJ1-5, with D unresolved. Germline V gene sequence: CDR1 MGHDK, CDR2 SYGVNS. V was pared by 5 bases and J by 0 bases, with 14 bases between. This CDR3 region has 16 residues. CDR3 loop: CASSHIVKGSNQPQHF. The CDR3 DNA sequence: TGTGCCAGCAGTCACATAGTGAAAGGTAGCAATCAGCCCCAGCATTTT.

Points on this clone: A much larger clone differs by one base, so this may be a read error. The chain combines TRBV7-9 with TRBJ2-5, with D unresolved. The CDR3 consists of 12 residues. Trimming stripped 1 base from V and 5 bases from J, with 5 bases between. Germline V gives CDR1 SEHNR, CDR2 FQNEAQ (reference sequence). The CDR3 is CASSLDRETQYF. In nucleotides, the CDR3 is TGTGCCAGCAGCTTAGATCGGGAGACCCAGTACTTC.

This clone has only a few counts. The chain joins TRBV30 to TRBJ2-3; 9 bases align to TRBD2. The germline gives CDR1 GTSNPN, CDR2 SVGIG (reference sequence). V trimming: 4 bases; J trimming: 6 bases; junction bases outside the gene matches: 5. There are 13 residues in the CDR3. The CDR3 DNA sequence: TGTGCCTGGAAAGCGGGGGGCGGTGATACGCAGTATTTT. It encodes CAWKAGGGDTQYF.

The chain uses TRBV7-8 and TRBJ1-2, with TRBD1 matching over 7 bases. The V gene end was trimmed by 5 bases and the J gene end by 6 bases; junction bases not matched to a gene: 6. There are 13 residues in the CDR3. Germline V gives CDR1 SGHVS, CDR2 FQNEAQ. The CDR3 region has the DNA TGTGCCAGCAGCGCAGGGGGGAGCGATGGCTACACCTTC. It codes for CASSAGGSDGYTF.

The V and J genes are TRBV10-3 and TRBJ2-3; TRBD1 matches 7 bases. The V gene end was trimmed by 6 bases and the J gene end by 1 base; junction bases not matched to a gene: 7. The germline V gene encodes CDR1 ENHRY and CDR2 SYGVKD. The CDR3 sequence is 15 residues long. In nucleotides, the CDR3 is TGTGCCATCAGCCCACAGGGGTGGGGCACAGATACGCAGTATTTT. Translation gives CAISPQGWGTDTQYF.

This clone was seen more than once but under ten times. This sequence joins TRBV11-2 and TRBJ2-7, with a tentative D call TRBD2 (5 bases). The CDR3 covers 15 residues. Germline V CDR1 and CDR2: SGHAT, FQNNGV. Trimming pared 2 bases from V and 3 bases from J, leaving 14 bases between. This CDR3 reads CASSLRAAVYYEQYF. CDR3 bases: TGTGCCAGCAGCTTAAGAGCGGCGGTTTACTACGAGCAGTACTTC.

This clone has only one observation. The sample holds other DNA sequences that translate to the same CDR3. CDR3 sequence reads: CASSRTGGYEQYF. The CDR3 nucleotides are TGTGCCAGCTCAAGGACAGGGGGCTACGAGCAGTACTTC. The chain has TRBV18 and TRBJ2-7; 10 bases line up with TRBD1. Germline CDR1 and CDR2: KGHSH and LQKENI. The CDR3 has 13 amino acids. V was pared by 5 bases and J by 3 bases, with 1 base of the junction left unmatched. The full variable domain, completed using reference TRBV18 and TRBJ2-7, is NAGVMQNPRHLVRRRGQEARLRCSPMKGHSHVYWYRQLPEEGLKFMVYLQKENIIDESGMPKERFSAEFPKEGPSILRIQQVVRGDSAAYFCASSRTGGYEQYFGPGTRLTVT.

The V and J genes are TRBV5-4 and TRBJ1-2, with D hard to call. The germline CDR1 and CDR2 sequences are SGHNT and YYREEE (reference sequence). Deletions cut 4 bases from V and 4 bases from J, with 11 bases between. The CDR3 is made up of 13 amino acids. The CDR3 DNA sequence: TGTGCCAGCAGCATGGACGGGTTCTATGGCTACACCTTC. Protein sequence: CASSMDGFYGYTF. Looking up the rest from reference TRBV5-4 and TRBJ1-2 gives the full variable domain: ETGVTQSPTHLIKTRGQQVTLRCSSQSGHNTVSWYQQALGQGPQFIFQYYREEENGRGNFPPRFSGLQFPNYSSELNVNALELDDSALYLCASSMDGFYGYTFGSGTRLTVV.

The V and J genes are TRBV6-5 and TRBJ2-1; 9 nucleotides align to TRBD1. Trimming removed 6 bases from V and 9 bases from J; junction bases left unmatched: 9. The CDR3 is made up of 14 amino acids. Germline-derived CDR1 and CDR2 are MNHEY and SVGAGI. The DNA for the CDR3 is TGTGCCAGCAGACCGGGACAGGGTTTGGGTGAGCAGTTCTTC. This translates into CASRPGQGLGEQFF.

The rearrangement joins TRBV30 to TRBJ2-5, with a possible D match to TRBD1 (6 bases). TRBJ2-7 matches the DNA end more closely, so the J call is doubtful. In germline, CDR1 is GTSNPN, CDR2 SVGIG (reference sequence). The CDR3 runs to 11 residues. CDR3 in DNA: TGTGCCTGGAGTGACAGGGACGAGCAGTACTTC. It is translated as CAWSDRDEQYF.

The rearrangement links TRBV5-1 to TRBJ1-1; TRBD1 matches 7 bases. The junction had 14 bases not matched to a gene; V was cut back by 3 bases and J by 6 bases. The CDR3 sequence is 16 residues long. Germline CDR1 SGHRS, CDR2 YFSETQ. CDR3 residues: CASSSQGYMSGAEAFF. CDR3 DNA: TGCGCCAGCAGCTCACAGGGGTATATGAGTGGGGCTGAAGCTTTCTTT.

The J gene is TRBJ2-7, the V gene TRBV19, with D possibly TRBD1 on 6 matching bases. Deletions cut 5 bases from V and 4 bases from J, with 21 bases between. CDR1 and CDR2 from the germline V gene are LNHDA and SQIVND (reference sequence). The CDR3 totals 16 residues. CDR3 coding DNA: TGTGCCAGTAGTTTTCTACAGGGAAGGGGACCTTACGAGCAGTACTTC. It encodes CASSFLQGRGPYEQYF. Full variable domain (rest looked up from reference TRBV19 and TRBJ2-7): DGGITQSPKYLFRKEGQNVTLSCEQNLNHDAMYWYRQDPGQGLRLIYYSQIVNDFQKGDIAEGYSVSREKKESFPLTVTSAQKNPTAFYLCASSFLQGRGPYEQYFGPGTRLTVT.

This chain connects TRBV30 to TRBJ2-7, with D unresolved. CDR1 is GTSNPN and CDR2 is SVGIG in the germline V gene (reference sequence). This CDR3 is built from 11 residues. The V end lost 5 bases, the J end lost 4 bases, and 9 bases lay between the germline ends. The CDR3 DNA reads as TGTGCCTGGGACTCGAATTACGAGCAGTACTTC. This gives the protein CAWDSNYEQYF.

The V gene is TRBV7-3, the J gene TRBJ1-1; D uncertain. The length of the CDR3 is 15 residues. Trimming took off 0 bases at V and 4 bases at J, with 12 bases between the two ends. CDR1 and CDR2 (germline): SGHTA, FQGTGA. For the CDR3, the DNA is TGTGCCAGCAGCTTAACTTTTGATCGGAGCACTGAAGCTTTCTTT. Encoded protein: CASSLTFDRSTEAFF.

The count of this clone is one. This sample also contains other DNA sequences that code for the same CDR3. V usage is TRBV18 and J usage is TRBJ1-4; D call uncertain. V dropped 1 base and J dropped 4 bases, with 4 bases sitting between them. The CDR3 covers 13 residues. Germline-derived CDR1 and CDR2 are KGHSH and LQKENI. Written as DNA, the CDR3 is TGTGCCAGCTCACCACGGGGTAATGAAAAACTGTTTTTT. It yields the protein CASSPRGNEKLFF.

The rearrangement joins TRBV9 to TRBJ1-6; 11 bases agree with TRBD1. CDR1 and CDR2 from the germline V gene are SGDLS and YYNGEE. V shed 0 bases, J shed 10 bases, and the junction held 3 bases outside the gene matches. The length of the CDR3 is 15 residues. The CDR3 DNA reads as TGTGCCAGCAGCGTAGTGGGACAGGGGGAATCACCCCTCCACTTT. Translated: CASSVVGQGESPLHF.

The gene calls are TRBV28 and TRBJ1-3, with D possibly being TRBD1 (6 bases). V lost 10 bases to trimming and J lost 3 bases, with 13 bases between them. This CDR3 is 13 amino acids long. From germline, CDR1 is MDHEN and CDR2 SYDVKM. The CDR3 spells CATYREVGNTIYF. The CDR3 nucleotides read TGTGCCACCTACAGGGAAGTTGGAAACACCATATATTTT.

V and J are TRBV2 and TRBJ2-3; D gene uncertain. CDR3 length: 13 residues. From germline, CDR1 is SNHLY and CDR2 FYNNEI. V lost 7 bases, J lost 1 base, and 9 bases lay in between. In DNA form, the CDR3 reads TGTGCCAGCAACCCCGACCGCACAGATACGCAGTATTTT. Protein: CASNPDRTDTQYF.

The V call is TRBV5-1, the J call TRBJ1-1; 8 bases align to TRBD1. The V segment lost 4 bases and the J segment 2 bases; nucleotides outside the gene matches: 7. CDR1 and CDR2 from the germline V gene are SGHRS and YFSETQ. The length of the CDR3 is 15 residues. The CDR3 nucleotides are TGCGCCAGCAGCCCAGACAGGGGCCAAAACACTGAAGCTTTCTTT. Protein sequence: CASSPDRGQNTEAFF.

Details on this clone: Other DNA sequences in this sample translate to the same CDR3. The chain has TRBV30 and TRBJ1-5; D unresolved. Germline-derived CDR1 and CDR2 are GTSNPN and SVGIG (reference sequence). Trimming shortened V by 2 bases and J by 4 bases, and 9 bases separated the two germline ends. This CDR3 spans 13 amino acids. CDR3 coding DNA: TGTGCCTGGAGTCCTGACTCAAATCAGCCCCAGCATTTT. It is translated as CAWSPDSNQPQHF.

This clone has a handful of counts. The V gene is TRBV5-8, the J gene TRBJ1-4, with D possibly being TRBD1 (5 bases). V lost 2 bases, J lost 14 bases, and 13 bases lay in between. The germline V gene encodes CDR1 SGHTS and CDR2 YDEGEE. CDR3 length: 12 amino acids. CDR3 in amino acids: CASSFSRVGLFF. For the CDR3, the DNA is TGTGCCAGCAGCTTCTCCAGGGTGGGGCTGTTTTTT.

The rearrangement uses TRBV7-2 and TRBJ2-5; D might be TRBD2 (6 bases). The V gene's germline CDR1 is SGHTA and CDR2 FQGNSA. V was clipped by 0 bases and J by 4 bases, with 12 bases between them. CDR3 size: 15 residues. The CDR3: CASSLAAGTRETQYF. The CDR3 region has the DNA TGTGCCAGCAGCTTAGCCGCGGGGACGAGAGAGACCCAGTACTTC.

The chain is built from TRBV19 and TRBJ1-5, with a weak D call TRBD1 (5 bases). V dropped 3 bases and J dropped 0 bases, with 12 bases sitting between them. CDR3 size: 16 residues. Germline V lookup: CDR1 LNHDA, CDR2 SQIVND (reference sequence). The CDR3 DNA is TGTGCCAGTAGTATGTGGTTTGGGGGTAGCAATCAGCCCCAGCATTTT. This encodes CASSMWFGGSNQPQHF.

The chain recombines TRBV19 with TRBJ2-3; possible D gene TRBD2, 5 bases. V lost 6 bases and J 2 bases, leaving 9 bases between the germline ends. CDR1 and CDR2 (germline): LNHDA, SQIVND (reference sequence). This CDR3 contains 13 residues. In DNA form, the CDR3 reads TGTGCCAGTAGCGGACTCTCCACAGATACGCAGTATTTT. This codes for CASSGLSTDTQYF. The whole variable domain, filled in from reference TRBV19 and TRBJ2-3, reads DGGITQSPKYLFRKEGQNVTLSCEQNLNHDAMYWYRQDPGQGLRLIYYSQIVNDFQKGDIAEGYSVSREKKESFPLTVTSAQKNPTAFYLCASSGLSTDTQYFGPGTRLTVL.